This T cell receptor (beta chain) was captured by sequencing in a study of blood T cell repertoires in COVID-19. Clones were read by immunoSEQ multiplex PCR, and TCRdb kept only the in-frame ones, dropping some. The data contain around 330,000 clones, 85% of them singletons. CDR3 length: 11 residues. Trimming took 3 bases from V and 12 from J, leaving 11 bases between them. Source material: PBMCs or T cells enriched from blood (not recorded which). V usage is TRBV12-3 or TRBV12-4 and J usage is TRBJ1-1; tentatively, D is TRBD1 (6 bases). This TCR was sampled from a woman aged 25 to 39 who had been exposed to COVID-19. The DNA of the CDR3 is TGTGCCAGCAGTTTTAGGGGGAATACTTTCTTT. Translating it yields CASSFRGNTFF.